What follows are 15 T cell receptor beta chains derived from one specimen sequenced in a study of T cell responses to AZD1222 COVID-19 vaccine (dated by TCRdb to the early 2020s). Library construction relied on the immunoSEQ multiplex PCR assay. TCRdb holds this immuneACCESS table with in-frame rearrangements only. Some clones are missing; in checked studies, unresolved V genes explain under half, and the rest has no known cause. The sample table shows roughly 110,000 clones, and approximately 84% are seen once. The ten largest clonotypes hold approximately 9.4% of the sample. Per the publication, the time point label means: baseline before first vaccination. This material consisted of peripheral blood, taken on day 0 of AZD1222 vaccination. All receptors come from an adult in good health.

This sequence joins TRBV19 and TRBJ2-5; no clear D gene. This CDR3 is built from 13 residues. Germline V CDR1 and CDR2: LNHDA, SQIVND (reference sequence). The ends were cut back, 5 bases at V and 2 bases at J, with 9 bases in the middle. The CDR3 region has the DNA TGTGCCAGTAGTGCGACTCTACAAGAGACCCAGTACTTC. Amino acids: CASSATLQETQYF.

The rearrangement uses TRBV21-1 and TRBJ1-3. TRBV21-1 is a listed pseudogene. This CDR3 comprises 14 residues. The CDR3 region is CASISRLSGNTIYF. As DNA, the CDR3 is TGTGCCAGCATATCGAGGCTCTCTGGAAACACCATATATTTT.

CDR3 protein: CASSYDSIYGYTF. The CDR3 nucleotides are TGTGCCAGCAGTTACGACAGCATCTATGGCTACACCTTC. V is TRBV6-5 and J is TRBJ1-2; D is perhaps TRBD1 (5 bases). V was trimmed by 2 bases and J by 4 bases, leaving 8 bases between them. The CDR3 has 13 residues. CDR1 and CDR2 (germline): MNHEY, SVGAGI.

Concerning this clone: This CDR3 is also generated by other DNA sequences in the sample. The CDR3 region has the DNA TGCAGTGCTCGGGCTAACTATGGCTACACCTTC. It encodes CSARANYGYTF. This chain connects TRBV20-1 to TRBJ1-2; D is unclear. The germline CDR1 and CDR2 sequences are DFQATT and SNEGSKA (reference sequence). The ends were cut back, 5 bases at V and 0 bases at J, with 4 bases in the middle. The CDR3 extends over 11 amino acids.

The genes are TRBV24-1 and TRBJ1-1, with D possibly being TRBD1 (5 bases). From germline, CDR1 is KGHDR and CDR2 SFDVKD. This CDR3 has 12 amino acids. Trimming removed 4 bases at V and 8 bases at J, with 10 bases between. The chain's CDR3 is CATSDSNREAFF. The CDR3 DNA reads as TGTGCCACCAGTGACTCTAACAGGGAAGCTTTCTTT.

The chain links TRBV7-9 to TRBJ2-7; D is unclear. CDR1 is SEHNR, CDR2 FQNEAQ, per germline (reference sequence). The V end lost 1 base, the J end lost 2 bases, and 3 bases lay between the germline ends. The CDR3 runs 12 residues. The CDR3 DNA reads as TGTGCCAGCAGCTTAGTTCCCTACGAGCAGTACTTC. It codes for CASSLVPYEQYF.

J is TRBJ1-2 and V is TRBV7-3, with 10 bases aligning to TRBD1. The CDR3 is 13 residues long. Germline loops: CDR1 SGHTA, CDR2 FQGTGA. V shed 4 bases and J 5 bases; nucleotides not matched to a gene: 1. CDR3 bases: TGTGCCAGCAGCTCGGACAGGGGGTATGGCTACACCTTC. It encodes CASSSDRGYGYTF.

The chain carries TRBV19 and TRBJ2-7; D possibly matches TRBD1 or TRBD2 (5 bases each). The CDR3 consists of 13 residues. V was cut by 7 bases and J by 7 bases, with 17 bases left in between. Germline values: CDR1 LNHDA, CDR2 SQIVND (reference sequence). CDR3 sequence: CASTSRTTGEQYF. The CDR3 region has the DNA TGTGCCAGTACCTCGCGGACAACGGGGGAGCAGTACTTC.

The chain carries TRBV5-1 and TRBJ2-7; 9 nucleotides align to TRBD2. The ends lost 2 bases at V and 6 bases at J; junction bases unmatched: 15. Per the germline V gene, CDR1 is SGHRS and CDR2 is YFSETQ. The CDR3 is 17 amino acids. The CDR3 DNA follows: TGCGCCAGCAGCTTAAGACTAGCGGTGGCGGAAACCTCCGAGCAGTACTTC. Its translation: CASSLRLAVAETSEQYF.

The CDR3 sequence: CASTLLPGLGSGEQYF. In nucleotides, the CDR3 is TGTGCCAGCACCTTACTACCGGGACTAGGGTCTGGCGAGCAGTACTTC. The chain carries TRBV28 and TRBJ2-7; TRBD2 aligns across 8 bases. CDR1 and CDR2 from the germline V gene are MDHEN and SYDVKM. The CDR3 has 16 residues. Unmatched junction bases numbered 17, after V lost 7 bases and J lost 6 bases.

This clone was seen a handful of times. In nucleotides, the CDR3 is TGTGCCAGCAGTTACCTGAAGGACTATGGCTACACCTTC. Amino acids: CASSYLKDYGYTF. The chain recombines TRBV6-5 with TRBJ1-2; the D is unclear. Trimming cost V 2 bases and J 3 bases, with 7 bases left between them. The CDR3 extends over 13 amino acids. The germline V gene has CDR1 MNHEY and CDR2 SVGAGI.

This chain links TRBV29-1 with TRBJ1-5; TRBD1 matches at 8 bases. V dropped 7 bases and J dropped 7; count of bases not matched to a gene: 6. Germline loops: CDR1 SQVTM, CDR2 ANQGSEA. The CDR3 has 12 residues. CDR3 nucleotide sequence: TGCAGCGCCCTCGACAGGGGACAGCCCCAGCATTTT. It yields the protein CSALDRGQPQHF.

As to this clone: Within the sample, other DNA sequences also encode this same CDR3. CDR3 residues: CASSPPGAYEQYF. The CDR3 DNA sequence: TGTGCCAGCTCACCCCCCGGGGCATACGAGCAGTACTTC. The V gene is TRBV18, the J gene TRBJ2-7, with D possibly being TRBD1 or TRBD2 (5 bases each). Germline CDR1 reads KGHSH; CDR2 reads LQKENI. Trimming shortened V by 3 bases and J by 4 bases, and 10 bases separated the two germline ends. The CDR3 loop spans 13 amino acids.

The chain uses TRBV7-9 and TRBJ1-2; the match to TRBD1 covers 8 bases. The germline gives CDR1 SEHNR, CDR2 FQNEAQ (reference sequence). CDR3 length: 17 residues. The trim removed 1 base at V and 3 bases at J, leaving 10 bases unmatched. CDR3 coding DNA: TGTGCCAGCAGCTTAGGGCAGGGGGCCCTAGTCGACTATGGCTACACCTTC. Residues: CASSLGQGALVDYGYTF.

This sequence joins TRBV2 and TRBJ1-6; 7 nucleotides match TRBD1. Germline CDR1 SNHLY, CDR2 FYNNEI. J lost 7 bases, V lost 6 bases, and 6 bases had no gene match. CDR3 length equals 14 residues. This CDR3 reads CASSPTGWNSPLHF. The CDR3, as DNA: TGTGCCAGCAGCCCGACAGGGTGGAATTCACCCCTCCACTTT.